A selection of T cell receptor beta chains follows, all from one sample in a study of blood T cell repertoires in COVID-19. Using immunoSEQ multiplex PCR, the repertoire was profiled, and TCRdb retains in-frame clones only, with some absent. The table lists 170,000 or so clones, 87% of them singletons. The specimen was PBMCs or T cells enriched from blood (not recorded which). The receptors were gathered from a woman between 45 and 65 years old who had recovered from COVID-19. Both conserved end residues are part of each CDR3. A D gene is named only where the DNA matches it firmly. Clone size appears in some rows only: once, few, many, or a class for an expanded clone.

TRBJ2-1,TRBV27,18,-,TRBD1,TGTGCCAGCAGTTATAAGGGACAGGGTCTGGGAAGTCTGAATGAGCAGTTCTTC,CASSYKGQGLGSLNEQFF
TRBJ1-5,TRBV6-1,15,-,-,TGTGCCAGCAGTGAAGGGGGGGGCTTTGTTCAGCCCCAGCATTTT,CASSEGGGFVQPQHF
TRBJ1-1,TRBV18,13,-,-,TGTGCCAGCTCAACGGACAGCATCGGTGAAGCTTTCTTT,CASSTDSIGEAFF
TRBJ2-7,TRBV5-4,14,-,TRBD2,TGTGCCAGCAGCTTAGCGGGATCTGCTCTCGAGCAGTACTTC,CASSLAGSALEQYF
TRBJ1-1,TRBV25-1,12,-,-,TGTGCCAGCAGTGTCCGTCAGGGTAAAGCTTTCTTT,CASSVRQGKAFF
TRBJ2-1,TRBV9,14,-,TRBD1,TGTGCCAGCTCGGCGGGACAGGTTCGCAATGAGCAGTTCTTC,CASSAGQVRNEQFF
TRBJ2-1,TRBV18,15,few,TRBD1,TGTGCCAGCTCACCAGGGACAGGGTCCTACAATGAGCAGTTCTTC,CASSPGTGSYNEQFF
TRBJ1-5,TRBV28,16,-,-,TGTGCCAGCAGTTCGTTTTCGTACATTAGCAATCAGCCCCAGCATTTT,CASSSFSYISNQPQHF
TRBJ2-1,TRBV7-9,15,-,TRBD2,TGTGCCAGCAGCTCCAGACTAGCGGTAGACAATGAGCAGTTCTTC,CASSSRLAVDNEQFF
TRBJ2-1,TRBV11-2,15,-,TRBD2,TGTGCCAGCAACCAGAGGGACTATTCTCTAAATGAGCAGTTCTTC,CASNQRDYSLNEQFF
TRBJ2-1,TRBV24-1,17,-,-,TGTGCCACCAGTGATTCTCGTGGGACTCTCGGACATAATGAGCAGTTCTTC,CATSDSRGTLGHNEQFF
TRBJ2-2,TRBV7-3,16,-,TRBD2,TGTGCCAGCAGCCCCGTGCCGGGAGGAAACACCGGGGAGCTGTTTTTT,CASSPVPGGNTGELFF
TRBJ2-5,TRBV10-1,14,-,-,TGCGCCAGCAGTGAGAGGAGGGACCAAGAGACCCAGTACTTC,CASSERRDQETQYF
TRBJ1-6,TRBV21-1,11,-,-,TGTGCCAAAAGGGGATATTCACCCCTCCACTTT,CAKRGYSPLHF
TRBJ2-1,TRBV29-1,15,-,TRBD2,TGCAGCGTCGGAGAGGGACTATTAACAAACAATGAGCAGTTCTTC,CSVGEGLLTNNEQFF
TRBJ2-5,TRBV5-4,14,once,TRBD1,TGTGCCAGCAGCAGGGACAGGGGAACGGAGACCCAGTACTTC,CASSRDRGTETQYF
TRBJ2-1,TRBV6-2/TRBV6-3,16,-,TRBD2,TGTGCCAGCAGCTCCCCCGGCGGGAGCTCCTACAATGAGCAGTTCTTC,CASSSPGGSSYNEQFF
TRBJ2-1,TRBV19,14,-,-,TGTGCCAGTAGCTCCGGGACTCTTTACAATGAGCAGTTCTTC,CASSSGTLYNEQFF
TRBJ2-3,TRBV7-9,16,-,-,TGTGCCAGCAGCTTTCGGGGAGGAGGTAGCACAGATACGCAGTATTTT,CASSFRGGGSTDTQYF
TRBJ2-5,TRBV11-3,19,-,TRBD2,TGTGCCAGCAGCTTAGATAACAGGGTGAGCGGGAGCGACCAAGAGACCCAGTACTTC,CASSLDNRVSGSDQETQYF
TRBJ1-4,TRBV7-8,12,-,-,TGTGCCAGCAGCCCAGGCCGGGAAAAACTGTTTTTT,CASSPGREKLFF
TRBJ1-2,TRBV19,15,-,TRBD1,TGTGCCAGTAGTGAGTACAGGGGCGGGAACTATGGCTACACCTTC,CASSEYRGGNYGYTF
TRBJ1-2,TRBV18,13,-,TRBD1,TGTGCCAGCTCCCCCGGACAGGAGGGCGGCTACACCTTC,CASSPGQEGGYTF
TRBJ2-3,TRBV5-1,16,-,TRBD2,TGCGCCAGCAGCTCCCGGCGAGCGGGAGAAACAGATACGCAGTATTTT,CASSSRRAGETDTQYF
TRBJ2-7,TRBV24-1,11,-,-,TGTGCCACCGCGTCAGGGCACGAGCAGTACTTC,CATASGHEQYF
TRBJ1-1,TRBV19,12,-,-,TGTGCCAGTAGGCAGGGTCGCTCTGAAGCTTTCTTT,CASRQGRSEAFF
TRBJ1-6,TRBV7-9,16,-,-,TGTGCCAGCAGCTTTACGCTAGGCAGCTATAATTCACCCCTCCACTTT,CASSFTLGSYNSPLHF
TRBJ1-5,TRBV6-5,14,-,-,TGTGCCAGCAGCCTGGGGGGGGCGGGTCAGCCCCAGCATTTT,CASSLGGAGQPQHF
TRBJ2-3,TRBV29-1,13,-,TRBD2,TGCAGCGTTGTACTAGCGGGAGCAGATACGCAGTATTTT,CSVVLAGADTQYF
TRBJ1-1,TRBV5-4,16,-,-,TGTGCCAGCAGCCCCTCAAGGCAGGGAAGGAACACTGAAGCTTTCTTT,CASSPSRQGRNTEAFF
TRBJ1-5,TRBV28,16,once,-,TGTGCCAGCAGTTTACGGGGACTTGTCGGCGGGCAGCCCCAGCATTTT,CASSLRGLVGGQPQHF
TRBJ1-1,TRBV5-1,15,-,TRBD1,TGCGCCAGCACCCCGACAGGGGGGGTGAACACTGAAGCTTTCTTT,CASTPTGGVNTEAFF
TRBJ1-2,TRBV19,13,-,-,TGTGCCAGTAGTTTTGGTCTACGCTATGGCTACACCTTC,CASSFGLRYGYTF
TRBJ2-7,TRBV11-3,15,-,TRBD2,TGTGCCAGCACCGCTGGGAGCGGGGACCGCTACGAGCAGTACTTC,CASTAGSGDRYEQYF
TRBJ1-6,TRBV30,13,-,TRBD1,TGTGCCTGGAGTGGACAGGGTCGGACACCCCTCCACTTT,CAWSGQGRTPLHF
TRBJ2-2,TRBV7-6,18,-,TRBD2,TGTGCCAGCAGTCTTCTCGGACTAGCGGGACCGAACACCGGGGAGCTGTTTTTT,CASSLLGLAGPNTGELFF
TRBJ1-6,TRBV6-5,13,-,-,TGTGCCAGCAGCCAGACAGAAAATTCACCCCTCCACTTT,CASSQTENSPLHF
TRBJ1-1,TRBV7-9,15,-,TRBD1,TGTGCCAGCAGCTTACCAGGGGGCGTTAACACTGAAGCTTTCTTT,CASSLPGGVNTEAFF
TRBJ2-1,TRBV7-3,17,once,TRBD2,TGTGCCAGCACTTCCTCTAGCGGGAGCCTCTCCTACAATGAGCAGTTCTTC,CASTSSSGSLSYNEQFF
TRBJ1-5,TRBV6-4,15,-,-,TGTGCCAGCAGTGACTCTTTTGGCAGGGGCCAGCCCCAGCATTTT,CASSDSFGRGQPQHF
TRBJ1-2,TRBV6-5,13,-,TRBD1,TGTGCCAGCAGAAGGACAGGGCACTATGGCTACACCTTC,CASRRTGHYGYTF
TRBJ1-6,TRBV6-5,15,once,-,TGTGCCAGCAGTTACGACAGAGGCTATAATTCACCCCTCCACTTT,CASSYDRGYNSPLHF
TRBJ2-5,TRBV19,12,-,-,TGTGCCAGTAGTATCAATTCCGAGACCCAGTACTTC,CASSINSETQYF